These T cell receptor beta chains were read from a single sample in a study of human T cells and chemical hapten exposure. TCRdb reprocessed the RACE reads with MiXCR, giving one entry per CDR3 protein. The sample has about 54,000 distinct CDR3 sequences, about 9.9% seen once. The source was whole blood, collected in connection with sensitization to the hapten diphenylcyclopropenone (DPC). The receptors derive from a woman aged 50 to 60 with alopecia areata. Some clones in this sample may be carry-over from other donors' samples. Each CDR3 is given without its conserved first and last residue.

length	V	J	CDR3
13	TRBV5-5	TRBJ1-5	ASSSGDGGNQPQH
13	TRBV7-2	TRBJ1-4	ASSLDFAGNEKLF
13	TRBV3-1	TRBJ2-2	ASSKSDRVIGELF
13	TRBV6-2/TRBV6-3	TRBJ2-6	ASSPPGSGANVLT
11	TRBV7-9	TRBJ1-2	ASSLFAGYGYT
11	TRBV28	TRBJ2-2	ASGGPNTGELF
12	TRBV7-2	TRBJ1-2	ASSLASRNYGYT
12	TRBV12-3/TRBV12-4	TRBJ2-7	ASSSRLGSYEQY
11	TRBV7-9	TRBJ1-1	ASSSPGSTEAF
10	TRBV9	TRBJ2-5	ASSPTGRKVY
10	TRBV6-6	TRBJ2-3	ASSYQGYTQY
12	TRBV29-1	TRBJ2-1	SVAQQGIRNEQF
11	TRBV7-2	TRBJ1-5	ASSSSPGQPQH
10	TRBV20-1	TRBJ2-1	SGGSNHNEQF
13	TRBV28	TRBJ2-5	ASSLKFGQAGTQY
11	TRBV5-8	TRBJ1-1	ASSLFPSTEAF
16	TRBV7-8	TRBJ2-4	ASSLARGGGMAKNIQY
13	TRBV3-1	TRBJ2-3	ASSQGTSPGDTQY
13	TRBV4-1	TRBJ1-1	ASSQVSSGDTEAF
14	TRBV23-1	TRBJ2-5	ASSHTAGQPEETQY
10	TRBV3-1	TRBJ1-1	ASSQGNTEAF
13	TRBV6-6	TRBJ2-3	ASSYWSEETDTQY
12	TRBV20-1	TRBJ1-5	SASNGQFNQPQH
10	TRBV29-1	TRBJ1-1	SVGQGNTEAF
11	TRBV28	TRBJ1-4	ASARQANEKLF
13	TRBV9	TRBJ1-3	ASSGGHLSGNTIY
12	TRBV28	TRBJ1-5	ASTPWDSNQPQH
11	TRBV5-1	TRBJ1-5	ASSLGWDQPQH
13	TRBV28	TRBJ2-5	ASSSAAAIQETQY
13	TRBV28	TRBJ1-2	ASRTPTGVSYGYT
11	TRBV11-1	TRBJ2-2	ASSFPGTGELF
12	TRBV6-2/TRBV6-3	TRBJ2-3	ASSSGLDSDTQY
12	TRBV20-1	TRBJ2-2	SASQGLASGELF
13	TRBV19	TRBJ2-2	ASSIAGVGRGELF
14	TRBV28	TRBJ2-7	ASSLGPERRDAKQY
11	TRBV6-5	TRBJ2-2	ASSSWVGGELF
14	TRBV27	TRBJ2-3	ASSSRLAGGTDTQY
16	TRBV4-2	TRBJ1-2	ACSQVTAKTRLSYGYT
13	TRBV28	TRBJ2-7	ASSSPGAATYEQY
14	TRBV18	TRBJ1-2	ASSPRQGGTNYGYT
13	TRBV20-1	TRBJ2-7	SAKPQRQGRGGQY
16	TRBV7-9	TRBJ1-6	ASRTDGRGRDSNSPLH
11	TRBV7-2	TRBJ1-5	ASSPQDRQPQH
13	TRBV5-1	TRBJ2-3	ASSLIAGATDTQY
12	TRBV6-6	TRBJ2-1	ASSYHRGDNEQF
11	TRBV9	TRBJ2-1	ASSVGLGNEQF
15	TRBV6-1	TRBJ2-2	ASLRSGGRSGPGELF
12	TRBV12-3/TRBV12-4	TRBJ1-1	ASFAGTGVPEAF
14	TRBV21-1	TRBJ1-3	ASSKREGHFGNTIY
14	TRBV27	TRBJ2-1	ASSLSRWQVSNEQF